This T cell receptor beta chain is drawn from a study of blood T cell repertoires in COVID-19. At the level of the study: T cells, B-cell-depleted T cells, or PBMCs provided the cDNA or gDNA that served as material.

Per the study methods: How many nucleated cells were present was estimated from reference gene primer amplification. Assay: immunoSEQ multiplex PCR; the TCRdb copy retains only in-frame clones and omits some. The V and J calls and clone size come from that table; D and trimming were worked out from the DNA. The sample has about 220,000 clones, roughly four fifths seen once. CDR1 is LGHNT, CDR2 FRNRAP, per germline. The length of the CDR3 is 19 residues. The trim removed 2 bases at V and 2 bases at J, leaving 12 bases unmatched. The sequence came from a woman aged 40-49 years with acute COVID-19. The rearrangement joins TRBV12-5 to TRBJ2-2; 9 bases fit TRBD1. Sequencing was performed on PBMCs or T cells enriched from blood (not recorded which). This CDR3 reads CASGLTPVGQGINTGELFF. In nucleotides, the CDR3 is TGTGCTAGTGGTTTGACACCCGTAGGACAGGGGATTAACACCGGGGAGCTGTTTTTT.